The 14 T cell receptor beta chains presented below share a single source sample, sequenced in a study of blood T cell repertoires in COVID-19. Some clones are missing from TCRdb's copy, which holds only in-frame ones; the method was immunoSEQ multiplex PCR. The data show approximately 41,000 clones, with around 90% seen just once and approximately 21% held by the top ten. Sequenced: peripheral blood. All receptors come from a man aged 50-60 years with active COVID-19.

This CDR3 is CASSSTGAGYGYTF. The CDR3 region has the DNA TGTGCCAGCAGCTCCACAGGGGCCGGCTATGGCTACACCTTC. The rearrangement links TRBV27 to TRBJ1-2, with TRBD1 matching over 7 bases. After removal of 6 bases from V and 4 bases from J, the junction contained 8 bases not matched to a gene. The CDR3 totals 14 residues. Germline V gene data show CDR1 as MNHEY and CDR2 as SMNVEV (reference sequence).

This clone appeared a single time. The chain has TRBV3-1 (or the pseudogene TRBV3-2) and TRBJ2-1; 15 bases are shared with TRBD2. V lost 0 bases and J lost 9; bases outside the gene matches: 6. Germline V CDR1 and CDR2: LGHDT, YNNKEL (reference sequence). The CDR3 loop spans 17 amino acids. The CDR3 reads CASSQDAGTSGRTEQFF. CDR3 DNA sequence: TGTGCCAGCAGCCAAGATGCGGGGACTAGCGGGAGGACTGAGCAGTTCTTC.

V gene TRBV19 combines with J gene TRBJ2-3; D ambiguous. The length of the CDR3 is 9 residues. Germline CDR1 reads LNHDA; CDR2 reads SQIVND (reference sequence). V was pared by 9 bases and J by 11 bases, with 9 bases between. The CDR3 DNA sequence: TGTGCCAGGTTGGCAGGGCAGTATTTT. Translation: CARLAGQYF.

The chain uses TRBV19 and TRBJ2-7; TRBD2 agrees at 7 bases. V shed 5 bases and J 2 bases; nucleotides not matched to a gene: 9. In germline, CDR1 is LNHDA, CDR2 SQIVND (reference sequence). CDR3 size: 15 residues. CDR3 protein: CASSSQASGPYEQYF. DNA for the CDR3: TGTGCCAGTAGTTCCCAGGCTAGCGGACCCTACGAGCAGTACTTC.

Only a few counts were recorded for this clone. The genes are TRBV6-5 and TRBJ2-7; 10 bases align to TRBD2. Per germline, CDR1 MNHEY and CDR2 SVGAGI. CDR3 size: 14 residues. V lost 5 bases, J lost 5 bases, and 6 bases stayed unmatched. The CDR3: CASSNLAGVDEQYF. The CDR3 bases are TGTGCCAGCAGTAACCTAGCGGGAGTTGACGAGCAGTACTTC.

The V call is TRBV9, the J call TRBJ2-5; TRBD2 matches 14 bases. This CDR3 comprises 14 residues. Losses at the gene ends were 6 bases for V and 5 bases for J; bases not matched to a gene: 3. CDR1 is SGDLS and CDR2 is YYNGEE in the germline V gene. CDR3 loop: CASMGLAGDETQYF. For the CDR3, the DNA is TGTGCCAGCATGGGACTAGCGGGAGATGAGACCCAGTACTTC. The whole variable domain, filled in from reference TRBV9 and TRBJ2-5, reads DSGVTQTPKHLITATGQRVTLRCSPRSGDLSVYWYQQSLDQGLQFLIQYYNGEERAKGNILERFSAQQFPDLHSELNLSSLELGDSALYFCASMGLAGDETQYFGPGTRLLVL.

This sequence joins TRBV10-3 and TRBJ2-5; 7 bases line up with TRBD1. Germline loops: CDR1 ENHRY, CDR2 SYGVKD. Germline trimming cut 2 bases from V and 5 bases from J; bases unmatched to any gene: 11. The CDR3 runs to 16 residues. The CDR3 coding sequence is TGTGCCATCAGTGAGGAACGACAGGGTGGATATGAGACCCAGTACTTC. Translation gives CAISEERQGGYETQYF.

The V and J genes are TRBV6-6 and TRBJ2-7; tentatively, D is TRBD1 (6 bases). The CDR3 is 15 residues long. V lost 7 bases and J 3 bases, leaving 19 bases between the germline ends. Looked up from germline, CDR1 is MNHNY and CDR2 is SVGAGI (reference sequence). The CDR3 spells CASNTAGTPVYEQYF. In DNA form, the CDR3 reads TGTGCCAGCAACACCGCCGGGACACCAGTCTACGAGCAGTACTTC.

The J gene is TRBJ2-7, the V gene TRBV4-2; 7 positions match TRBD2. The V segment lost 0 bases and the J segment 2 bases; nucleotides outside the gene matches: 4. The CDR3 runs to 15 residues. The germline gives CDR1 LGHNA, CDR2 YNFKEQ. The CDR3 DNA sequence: TGTGCCAGCAGCCAAGATGGCGGGACTACCTACGAGCAGTACTTC. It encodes CASSQDGGTTYEQYF.

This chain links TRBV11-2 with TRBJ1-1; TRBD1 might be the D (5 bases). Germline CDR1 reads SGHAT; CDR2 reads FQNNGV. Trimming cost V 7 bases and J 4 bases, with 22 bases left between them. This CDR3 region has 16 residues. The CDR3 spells CASTITKGIPSTEAFF. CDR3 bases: TGTGCCAGCACCATAACAAAGGGGATTCCGAGCACTGAAGCTTTCTTT.

The CDR3 is CASSRLGEWYNEQFF. CDR3 nucleotides: TGTGCCAGCAGTCGCCTCGGGGAGTGGTACAATGAGCAGTTCTTC. The chain combines TRBV6-2 or TRBV6-3 with TRBJ2-1, with a tentative D call TRBD2 (5 bases). CDR1 is MNHEY, CDR2 SVGEGT, per germline. This CDR3 is built from 15 residues. V was pared by 5 bases and J by 4 bases, with 15 bases between.

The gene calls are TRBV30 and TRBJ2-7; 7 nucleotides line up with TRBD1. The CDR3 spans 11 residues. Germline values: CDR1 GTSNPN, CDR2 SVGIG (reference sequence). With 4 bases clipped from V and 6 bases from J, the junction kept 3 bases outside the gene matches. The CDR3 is CAWKGDSEQYF. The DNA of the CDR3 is TGTGCCTGGAAAGGGGACAGCGAGCAGTACTTC.

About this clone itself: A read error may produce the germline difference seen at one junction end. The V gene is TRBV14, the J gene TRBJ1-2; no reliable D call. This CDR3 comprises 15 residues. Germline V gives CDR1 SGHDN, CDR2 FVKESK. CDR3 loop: CASSSQGSGSYGHTF. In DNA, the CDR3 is TGTGCCAGCAGCAGCCAAGGATCGGGGAGCTATGGCCACACCTTC.

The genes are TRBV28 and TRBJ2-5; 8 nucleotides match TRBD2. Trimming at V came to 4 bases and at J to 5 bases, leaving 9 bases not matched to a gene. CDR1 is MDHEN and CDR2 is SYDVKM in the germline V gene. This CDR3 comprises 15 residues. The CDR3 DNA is TGTGCCAGCAGTTCCAAAGCGGGAGTAGGTGAGACCCAGTACTTC. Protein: CASSSKAGVGETQYF.